The rows below give T cell receptor beta chains drawn from one sample of a study of cytomegalovirus exposure and HLA in healthy donors. Sequencing used immunoSEQ multiplex PCR; TCRdb keeps in-frame clones, though not all of them. In all, the sample yields roughly 69,000 clones. Sequenced sample: PBMCs. The receptor set was obtained from a woman aged 25 to 39 in good health and CMV-seronegative. CDR3s include the opening cysteine and the closing phenylalanine or tryptophan. Each record gives: J gene, V gene, CDR3 protein.

TRBJ1-1 TRBV20-1 CSALNTEAFF
TRBJ1-1 TRBV5-1 CASSLSLTEAFF
TRBJ1-2 TRBV7-6 CASSQLQVGGYTF
TRBJ1-5 TRBV13 CASSLGAGGRGRNQPQHF
TRBJ1-5 TRBV28 CASSSPTGTGVGQPQHF
TRBJ2-1 TRBV6-5 CASRKAGGLLDEQFF
TRBJ1-1 TRBV30 CAWRPGPGVRGNTEAFF
TRBJ2-6 TRBV6-4 CASSDSSGSGANVLTF
TRBJ2-7 TRBV4-1 CASSPRWTGNEQYF
TRBJ2-3 TRBV5-1 CASSLNPQGRTDTQYF